These 28 T cell receptor beta chains were sequenced from one sample in a study of identifying expanded T cells in peripheral blood. TCRdb's table, derived via immunoSEQ multiplex PCR, lists solely in-frame clones and lacks some. Of around 100,000 clones detected, 88% appear once; the ten largest clones hold approximately 5.7%. Sequenced material: blood. The receptors come from a person aged 18 to 69 in good health.

The V and J genes are TRBV4-1 and TRBJ2-3; 8 nucleotides match TRBD2. Germline CDR1 reads MGHRA; CDR2 reads YSYEKL. J gave up 2 bases and V 2 bases, and 6 bases lay outside the gene matches. CDR3 length: 16 residues. The CDR3 reads CASSQQAGASTDTQYF. CDR3 sequence (DNA): TGCGCCAGCAGCCAACAAGCGGGGGCCTCCACAGATACGCAGTATTTT.

The J gene is TRBJ1-3, the V gene TRBV5-6; possibly TRBD1 for D (5 bases). The germline V gene encodes CDR1 SGHDT and CDR2 YYEEEE. This CDR3 region has 14 residues. V was cut by 2 bases and J by 1 base, with 7 bases left in between. CDR3 loop: CASSFSGSGNTIYF. As DNA, the CDR3 is TGTGCCAGCAGCTTCTCAGGGTCTGGAAACACCATATATTTT.

This clone came up once. The CDR3 DNA follows: TGTGCCACCAGCGTAAGCAATCAGCCCCAGCATTTT. Translating it yields CATSVSNQPQHF. This chain joins TRBV15 and TRBJ1-5; no firm D call. This CDR3 region has 12 residues. Germline CDR1 reads LNHNV; CDR2 reads YYDKDF (reference sequence). V lost 5 bases, J lost 1 base, and 3 bases lay in between.

The rearrangement uses TRBV19 and TRBJ1-5; possibly TRBD1 for D (5 bases). This CDR3 is built from 15 residues. Germline V gives CDR1 LNHDA, CDR2 SQIVND (reference sequence). V was trimmed by 4 bases and J by 3 bases, leaving 13 bases between them. CDR3 region: CASSTERGFNQPQHF. Here the CDR3 DNA reads TGTGCCAGTAGTACCGAAAGGGGTTTCAATCAGCCCCAGCATTTT. Using reference TRBV19 and TRBJ1-5 for the parts outside the CDR3, the full variable domain is DGGITQSPKYLFRKEGQNVTLSCEQNLNHDAMYWYRQDPGQGLRLIYYSQIVNDFQKGDIAEGYSVSREKKESFPLTVTSAQKNPTAFYLCASSTERGFNQPQHFGDGTRLSIL.

The chain joins TRBV7-9 to TRBJ2-5; D is unclear. Trimming pared 5 bases from V and 5 bases from J, leaving 9 bases between. The germline V gene has CDR1 SEHNR and CDR2 FQNEAQ (reference sequence). CDR3 length: 12 residues. CDR3 DNA sequence: TGTGCCAGCAGCCCCTACGGGGAGACCCAGTACTTC. Translating it yields CASSPYGETQYF.

This clone was recorded a few times. The rearrangement joins TRBV5-1 to TRBJ2-1; 10 nucleotides agree with TRBD2. Unmatched junction bases numbered 9, after V lost 8 bases and J lost 7 bases. Germline loops: CDR1 SGHRS, CDR2 YFSETQ. This CDR3 has 14 residues. CDR3 loop: CASKSLAGANEQFF. CDR3 bases: TGCGCCAGTAAAAGTCTAGCGGGAGCTAATGAGCAGTTCTTC.

This clone was recorded once. V is TRBV6-4 and J is TRBJ1-6; D unclear. Trimming pared 3 bases from V and 10 bases from J, leaving 10 bases between. Germline CDR1 reads MRHNA; CDR2 reads SNTAGT. This CDR3 region has 13 residues. The CDR3 DNA reads as TGTGCCAGCAGTGAAACCGAGGCGTCACCCCTCCACTTT. It is translated as CASSETEASPLHF.

The chain couples TRBV5-1 to TRBJ2-1, with D possibly being TRBD1 or TRBD2 (6 bases each). The CDR3 runs to 14 residues. Per germline, CDR1 SGHRS and CDR2 YFSETQ. The germline V and J ends were trimmed by 4 bases and 5 bases, with 13 bases remaining between them. CDR3 in DNA: TGCGCCAGCAGCGTTGGGGGCGGGAACAATGAGCAGTTCTTC. Translated, it gives CASSVGGGNNEQFF.

This chain uses TRBV13 with TRBJ1-2, with 7 positions matching TRBD1. Germline V gene lookup returns CDR1 PRHDT and CDR2 FYEKMQ (reference sequence). V lost 6 bases and J lost 2; bases outside the gene matches: 3. The CDR3 extends over 13 amino acids. CDR3 in amino acids: CASRSQGNYGYTF. The CDR3 DNA sequence: TGTGCCAGCAGATCACAGGGGAACTATGGCTACACCTTC.

This chain uses TRBV5-1 with TRBJ1-1; D possibly corresponds to TRBD1 (5 bases). CDR3 length: 15 residues. Germline CDR1 is SGHRS and CDR2 is YFSETQ. Trimming took 1 base from V and 0 from J, leaving 10 bases between them. This CDR3 is CASSLREGLNTEAFF. The CDR3 DNA is TGCGCCAGCAGCTTGAGAGAGGGGCTGAACACTGAAGCTTTCTTT. Full variable domain (outside the CDR3, taken from reference TRBV5-1 and TRBJ1-1): KAGVTQTPRYLIKTRGQQVTLSCSPISGHRSVSWYQQTPGQGLQFLFEYFSETQRNKGNFPGRFSGRQFSNSRSEMNVSTLELGDSALYLCASSLREGLNTEAFFGQGTRLTVV.

The chain uses TRBV7-2 and TRBJ2-1; 9 positions agree with TRBD2. Germline loops: CDR1 SGHTA, CDR2 FQGNSA. The CDR3 spans 16 residues. V lost 5 bases to trimming and J lost 0 bases; unmatched junction nucleotides: 5. CDR3 nucleotides: TGTGCCAGCAGCCTTCTAGCGGGATACTCCTACAATGAGCAGTTCTTC. It yields the protein CASSLLAGYSYNEQFF. Filled out from reference TRBV7-2 and TRBJ2-1, the complete variable domain reads GAGVSQSPSNKVTEKGKDVELRCDPISGHTALYWYRQSLGQGLEFLIYFQGNSAPDKSGLPSDRFSAERTGGSVSTLTIQRTQQEDSAVYLCASSLLAGYSYNEQFFGPGTRLTVL.

The chain has TRBV23-1 and TRBJ2-7; 7 nucleotides align to TRBD1. TRBV23-1 is an ORF for which the function is uncertain. The CDR3 consists of 17 residues. Trimming cost V 2 bases and J 2 bases; bases outside gene matches: 12. DNA for the CDR3: TGCGCCAGCAGTCAAGGATGGGGCGACAGGGATCCCTACGAGCAGTACTTC. Its translation: CASSQGWGDRDPYEQYF.

This chain links TRBV2 with TRBJ2-1; tentatively, D is TRBD1 or TRBD2 (6 bases each). Trimming cost V 7 bases and J 6 bases, with 19 bases left between them. The CDR3 extends over 15 amino acids. Germline V gene sequence: CDR1 SNHLY, CDR2 FYNNEI. CDR3 bases: TGTGCCAGCAATTTTAAGGGGGGTTTCGGCAATGAGCAGTTCTTC. It translates to CASNFKGGFGNEQFF.

The rearrangement joins TRBV5-6 to TRBJ1-5; maybe TRBD1 (5 bases). This CDR3 has 14 residues. V lost 1 base and J 7 bases, leaving 12 bases between the germline ends. Germline-derived CDR1 and CDR2 are SGHDT and YYEEEE. The DNA for the CDR3 is TGTGCCAGCAGCTTGTTGGGGGTTGGGCAGCCCCAGCATTTT. Its protein is CASSLLGVGQPQHF.

The chain carries TRBV30 and TRBJ1-1; D is uncertain. V lost 0 bases, J lost 1 base, and 15 bases lay in between. The CDR3 totals 16 residues. Germline CDR1 is GTSNPN and CDR2 is SVGIG (reference sequence). The CDR3, as DNA: TGTGCCTGGAGTGTACCGCCGATTCGGGCGAACACTGAAGCTTTCTTT. This codes for CAWSVPPIRANTEAFF.

V and J are TRBV11-3 and TRBJ1-3, with D uncertain. Deletions cut 5 bases from V and 0 bases from J, with 5 bases between. The CDR3 is 13 amino acids. Germline V CDR1 and CDR2: SGHNT, YENEEA. CDR3 region: CASSGGSGNTIYF. CDR3 sequence (DNA): TGTGCCAGCAGCGGAGGCTCTGGAAACACCATATATTTT.

This clone has more than one count but fewer than ten. The chain uses TRBV29-1 and TRBJ1-1; 7 bases are shared with TRBD1. CDR1 is SQVTM, CDR2 ANQGSEA, per germline. The CDR3 runs 11 residues. The V and J ends lost 8 bases and 7 bases, in that order; junction bases with no gene match: 7. Written as DNA, the CDR3 is TGCAGCTCTCGAAGGGACAGTGAAGCTTTCTTT. Amino acid sequence: CSSRRDSEAFF.

The chain links TRBV9 to TRBJ2-3; no clear D gene. The CDR3 is made up of 15 amino acids. Trimming left V 2 bases short and J 0 bases short, with 10 bases between. CDR1 and CDR2 from the germline V gene are SGDLS and YYNGEE. The CDR3 nucleotides are TGTGCCAGCAGCGTTGGGATCTCCAGCACAGATACGCAGTATTTT. As protein: CASSVGISSTDTQYF.

The chain has TRBV21-1 and TRBJ1-1; the tabulated D call, TRBD1, remains unverified against the DNA. TRBV21-1 is a pseudogene segment. The CDR3 has 16 amino acids. The CDR3 nucleotides are TGTGCCAGCAGCGAAGCGGGGACAGGGCTGAACACTGAAGCTTTCTTT. This translates into CASSEAGTGLNTEAFF.

V usage is TRBV11-2 and J usage is TRBJ2-7; D assignment may be TRBD1 or TRBD2 (5 bases each). CDR3 size: 13 residues. Trimming took off 3 bases at V and 9 bases at J, with 15 bases between the two ends. Per the germline V gene, CDR1 is SGHAT and CDR2 is FQNNGV. The CDR3 is CASSLWDASSQYF. The CDR3 DNA is TGTGCCAGCAGCTTGTGGGACGCATCTTCGCAGTACTTC.

This clone was seen just once. The V and J genes are TRBV30 and TRBJ2-1; maybe TRBD1 (6 bases). Germline V gene data show CDR1 as GTSNPN and CDR2 as SVGIG (reference sequence). Deletions cut 2 bases from V and 9 bases from J, with 8 bases between. The CDR3 loop spans 11 amino acids. The CDR3 DNA sequence: TGTGCCTGGAGTACAGGGATTGAGCAGTTCTTC. This sequence encodes CAWSTGIEQFF.

J is TRBJ1-3 and V is TRBV4-3, with no clear D. V was shortened by 4 bases and J by 0 bases, with 7 bases between the two germline ends. The length of the CDR3 is 14 residues. The V gene's germline CDR1 is LGHNA and CDR2 YSLEER. The DNA for the CDR3 is TGCGCCAGCAGCCCAGAAGACTCTGGAAACACCATATATTTT. Its protein product is CASSPEDSGNTIYF.

The chain has TRBV15 and TRBJ2-5; D unresolved. The length of the CDR3 is 13 residues. Trimming shortened V by 3 bases and J by 1 base, and 6 bases separated the two germline ends. Germline values: CDR1 LNHNV, CDR2 YYDKDF (reference sequence). CDR3 sequence (DNA): TGTGCCACCAGCAGGTCTCCCCAAGAGACCCAGTACTTC. As protein: CATSRSPQETQYF.

This clone was observed a few times. The chain carries TRBV9 and TRBJ2-2; 7 nucleotides match TRBD2. The germline CDR1 and CDR2 sequences are SGDLS and YYNGEE. This CDR3 region has 13 residues. V dropped 3 bases and J dropped 6; count of bases not matched to a gene: 2. CDR3 in amino acids: CASSGEGAGELFF. DNA of the CDR3: TGTGCCAGCAGCGGGGAGGGCGCCGGGGAGCTGTTTTTT.

The chain uses TRBV29-1 and TRBJ2-3; possibly TRBD2 for D (5 bases). Germline V gene lookup returns CDR1 SQVTM and CDR2 ANQGSEA. The germline V and J ends were trimmed by 6 bases and 4 bases, with 14 bases remaining between them. The CDR3 is made up of 13 amino acids. As DNA, the CDR3 is TGCAGCGTGGCACGCGGGCCACCAGATACGCAGTATTTT. It translates to CSVARGPPDTQYF.

The chain couples TRBV6-5 to TRBJ1-1; no clear D gene. The length of the CDR3 is 11 residues. Trimming stripped 3 bases from V and 7 bases from J, with 6 bases between. Germline loops: CDR1 MNHEY, CDR2 SVGAGI. CDR3 nucleotide sequence: TGTGCCAGCAGTTATGGAGTTGAAGCTTTCTTT. It codes for CASSYGVEAFF.

The chain employs TRBV19 and TRBJ1-2; 11 bases are a match to TRBD1. The V gene's germline CDR1 is LNHDA and CDR2 SQIVND (reference sequence). The CDR3 has 17 amino acids. Trimming at V came to 1 base and at J to 0 bases, leaving 4 bases not matched to a gene. The CDR3 coding sequence is TGTGCCAGTAGTATAGGGACAGGGGGCGCACCTAACTATGGCTACACCTTC. This translates into CASSIGTGGAPNYGYTF.

The chain links TRBV2 to TRBJ1-2, with a weak D call TRBD1 (6 bases). CDR3 length equals 14 residues. Per germline, CDR1 SNHLY and CDR2 FYNNEI. Trimming took 5 bases from V and 4 from J, leaving 14 bases between them. The CDR3 DNA sequence: TGTGCCAGCAGTCCCCGGGGGCAATTCTATGGCTACACCTTC. Protein: CASSPRGQFYGYTF.